These 24 T cell receptor beta chains originate from one sample sequenced in a study of siplizumab effects on memory and regulatory T cells. Assay: immunoSEQ multiplex PCR; the TCRdb copy retains only in-frame clones and omits some. Seen here are 50,000 to 70,000 clones, around 96% observed once, and the top ten hold approximately 0.1%. The sample was naive CD8+ T cells sorted from blood. The source of these receptors is a human donor in good health.

The V call is TRBV13, the J call TRBJ2-5, with 10 bases lining up with TRBD1. Germline-derived CDR1 and CDR2 are PRHDT and FYEKMQ (reference sequence). V was clipped by 5 bases and J by 5 bases; unmatched bases: 11. This CDR3 is built from 16 residues. CDR3 region: CASSPVGQGNSETQYF. As DNA, the CDR3 is TGTGCCAGCAGCCCCGTGGGACAGGGGAATTCGGAGACCCAGTACTTC. The whole variable domain, filled in from reference TRBV13 and TRBJ2-5, reads AAGVIQSPRHLIKEKRETATLKCYPIPRHDTVYWYQQGPGQDPQFLISFYEKMQSDKGSIPDRFSAQQFSDYHSELNMSSLELGDSALYFCASSPVGQGNSETQYFGPGTRLLVL.

On this clone itself: The junction differs from germline at one of its ends, possibly a read error. The chain is built from TRBV19 and TRBJ1-2; TRBD1 matches 10 bases. In germline, CDR1 is LNHDA, CDR2 SQIVND (reference sequence). This CDR3 comprises 15 residues. CDR3 protein: CASSLEGQGIYGYTF. CDR3 DNA sequence: TGTGCCAGTAGTCTAGAGGGACAGGGGATCTATGGCTACACCTTC.

The rearrangement joins TRBV7-6 to TRBJ2-2; no clear D gene. This CDR3 is built from 14 residues. V was cut by 7 bases and J by 5 bases, with 14 bases left in between. Germline V lookup: CDR1 SGHVS, CDR2 FNYEAQ. In nucleotides, the CDR3 is TGTGCCAGCATCGGCCACCCCCCAACCGGGGAGCTGTTTTTT. Translating it yields CASIGHPPTGELFF. The whole variable domain, filled in from reference TRBV7-6 and TRBJ2-2, reads GAGVSQSPRYKVTKRGQDVALRCDPISGHVSLYWYRQALGQGPEFLTYFNYEAQQDKSGLPNDRFSAERPEGSISTLTIQRTEQRDSAMYRCASIGHPPTGELFFGEGSRLTVL.

The chain has TRBV7-9 and TRBJ2-5; 9 positions match TRBD1. The J call may be in error: the DNA end matches TRBJ2-7 better. Germline values: CDR1 SEHNR, CDR2 FQNEAQ (reference sequence). The CDR3 has 13 residues. The CDR3: CASSPRDRDEQYF. Here the CDR3 DNA reads TGTGCCAGCAGCCCTAGGGACAGGGACGAGCAGTACTTC.

This clone has a single count. V gene TRBV13 combines with J gene TRBJ2-5; TRBD2 is a possible D gene (5 bases). Trimming cost V 3 bases and J 2 bases, with 10 bases left between them. This CDR3 contains 14 residues. Germline values: CDR1 PRHDT, CDR2 FYEKMQ (reference sequence). The CDR3 loop is CASSLRVGQETQYF. The CDR3 DNA reads as TGTGCCAGCAGCTTGAGGGTGGGTCAAGAGACCCAGTACTTC.

The chain couples TRBV10-2 to TRBJ1-6; no clear D. Germline V gene data show CDR1 as WSHSY and CDR2 as SAAADI. V shed 9 bases and J shed 7 bases, with 16 bases lying between them. This CDR3 spans 14 amino acids. DNA for the CDR3: TGCGCCAGAGGAGAGAGTAACAGCAATTCACCCCTCCACTTT. As protein: CARGESNSNSPLHF.

The chain combines TRBV5-4 with TRBJ2-1; a weak D match, TRBD1 (5 bases). The CDR3 covers 13 residues. Trimming took off 5 bases at V and 3 bases at J, with 9 bases between the two ends. Germline assignment: CDR1 SGHNT and CDR2 YYREEE (reference sequence). The CDR3 here is CASSPDSYNEQFF. The DNA of the CDR3 is TGTGCCAGCAGTCCTGACAGCTACAATGAGCAGTTCTTC.

This clone came up once. The chain uses TRBV14 and TRBJ2-3, with D uncertain. CDR3 size: 15 residues. V shed 1 base and J shed 2 bases, with 10 bases lying between them. Germline V gene lookup returns CDR1 SGHDN and CDR2 FVKESK. CDR3: CASSQVVDFTDTQYF. The CDR3 DNA follows: TGTGCCAGCAGCCAAGTGGTAGACTTCACAGATACGCAGTATTTT.

This clone occurred once. This sequence joins TRBV7-9 and TRBJ1-3, with D unresolved. Germline lookup yields CDR1 SEHNR and CDR2 FQNEAQ (reference sequence). This CDR3 region has 15 residues. Trimming removed 5 bases from V and 4 bases from J, with 15 bases in between. CDR3 sequence (DNA): TGTGCCAGCAGCGCTCCCGGGCCCAGCGGAAACACCATATATTTT. This translates into CASSAPGPSGNTIYF.

This clone was detected once. The rearrangement uses TRBV9 and TRBJ2-5; no clear D. In germline, CDR1 is SGDLS, CDR2 YYNGEE. CDR3 length: 14 amino acids. Between the trimmed V and J ends, which lost 0 bases and 3 bases, there was a span of 9 bases. CDR3 sequence reads: CASSVGGQEETQYF. CDR3 nucleotide sequence: TGTGCCAGCAGCGTAGGAGGTCAAGAAGAGACCCAGTACTTC.

Concerning this clone: The same CDR3 arises from other DNA sequences in this sample as well. The chain links TRBV11-2 to TRBJ2-7; no reliable D call. Germline CDR1 is SGHAT and CDR2 is FQNNGV. This CDR3 is 12 amino acids long. Trimming took 1 base from V and 4 from J, leaving 5 bases between them. The CDR3 DNA is TGTGCCAGCAGCTTAGGTGTTTACGAGCAGTACTTC. This gives the protein CASSLGVYEQYF. Full variable domain (outside the CDR3, taken from reference TRBV11-2 and TRBJ2-7): EAGVAQSPRYKIIEKRQSVAFWCNPISGHATLYWYQQILGQGPKLLIQFQNNGVVDDSQLPKDRFSAERLKGVDSTLKIQPAKLEDSAVYLCASSLGVYEQYFGPGTRLTVT.

The V and J genes are TRBV6-1 and TRBJ1-4; weak D call: TRBD1 (6 bases). Trimming shortened V by 5 bases and J by 3 bases, and 13 bases separated the two germline ends. The germline gives CDR1 MNHNS, CDR2 SASEGT. The CDR3 loop spans 15 amino acids. Here the CDR3 DNA reads TGTGCCAGCAGTACCTACGACAGGCCTAATGAAAAACTGTTTTTT. It codes for CASSTYDRPNEKLFF.

This chain links TRBV19 with TRBJ1-1; no reliable D call. The CDR3 loop spans 13 amino acids. CDR1 is LNHDA, CDR2 SQIVND, per germline (reference sequence). Deletions cut 7 bases from V and 0 bases from J, with 9 bases between. The CDR3 nucleotides read TGTGCCAGTACCCGTGGGGTGAACACTGAAGCTTTCTTT. It yields the protein CASTRGVNTEAFF.

The chain recombines TRBV11-2 with TRBJ2-7; D is unclear. This CDR3 spans 15 amino acids. CDR1 and CDR2 from the germline V gene are SGHAT and FQNNGV. V lost 1 base and J lost 0, with 10 bases in between. CDR3 coding DNA: TGTGCCAGCAGCTTAGCACACAGTAGCTCCTACGAGCAGTACTTC. Translation: CASSLAHSSSYEQYF.

This clone was observed once. The genes are TRBV14 and TRBJ1-5; 7 bases align to TRBD1. Germline CDR1 is SGHDN and CDR2 is FVKESK. Trimming took 6 bases from V and 1 from J; bases not matched to a gene: 9. There are 16 residues in the CDR3. The chain's CDR3 is CASSRDSFFSNQPQHF. The CDR3 nucleotides are TGTGCCAGCAGTAGGGACAGCTTTTTCAGCAATCAGCCCCAGCATTTT.

The chain recombines TRBV4-2 with TRBJ2-5; the match to TRBD1 covers 11 bases. TRBJ2-7 matches the DNA end more closely, so the J call is doubtful. The CDR3 contains 18 residues. The germline CDR1 and CDR2 sequences are LGHNA and YNFKEQ. The CDR3 coding sequence is TGTGCCAGCAGCCAAGATCATACGGGGACAGGGGGATCCTACGAGCAGTACTTC. This translates into CASSQDHTGTGGSYEQYF.

This chain joins TRBV9 and TRBJ2-7; D unresolved. CDR1 and CDR2 (germline): SGDLS, YYNGEE. The length of the CDR3 is 13 residues. V lost 0 bases and J lost 3, with 7 bases in between. The DNA for the CDR3 is TGTGCCAGCAGCGTAGTTCCTGACTACGAGCAGTACTTC. Protein: CASSVVPDYEQYF.

V usage is TRBV12-2 and J usage is TRBJ1-1. TRBV12-2 is described as a pseudogene. The CDR3 contains 19 residues. The CDR3 DNA reads as TGTGCAAGTCGCTTAGGGCCCCGGGTTCGGAGGCATCACTACACTGAAGCTTTCTTT. Translated, it gives CASRLGPRVRRHHYTEAFF.

The chain couples TRBV9 to TRBJ2-1; D perhaps matches TRBD2 (6 bases). The germline V gene encodes CDR1 SGDLS and CDR2 YYNGEE. Deletions cut 2 bases from V and 6 bases from J, with 15 bases between. This CDR3 spans 15 amino acids. The CDR3 spells CASSVGGARGNEQFF. CDR3 in DNA: TGTGCCAGCAGCGTGGGCGGGGCCCGAGGCAATGAGCAGTTCTTC.

V gene TRBV7-9 combines with J gene TRBJ2-7; D is ambiguous. Germline assignment: CDR1 SEHNR and CDR2 FQNEAQ (reference sequence). The CDR3 sequence is 12 residues long. Trimming stripped 1 base from V and 5 bases from J, with 6 bases between. DNA for the CDR3: TGTGCCAGCAGCTTAGAGGACCACGAGCAGTACTTC. Protein: CASSLEDHEQYF.

The CDR3 bases are TGTGCCAGCATAGGTTCGGGGGGTTGGACTGAAGCTTTCTTT. Its protein is CASIGSGGWTEAFF. The chain employs TRBV7-9 and TRBJ1-1; perhaps TRBD1 as D (5 bases). The CDR3 spans 14 residues. V lost 7 bases and J lost 5, with 17 bases in between. Germline values: CDR1 SEHNR, CDR2 FQNEAQ (reference sequence). The complete variable domain, with remaining parts taken from reference TRBV7-9 and TRBJ1-1, reads DTGVSQNPRHKITKRGQNVTFRCDPISEHNRLYWYRQTLGQGPEFLTYFQNEAQLEKSRLLSDRFSAERPKGSFSTLEIQRTEQGDSAMYLCASIGSGGWTEAFFGQGTRLTVV.

The chain carries TRBV2 and TRBJ2-3; 11 bases agree with TRBD2. The CDR3 is 16 amino acids. V shed 1 base, J shed 5 bases, and the junction held 5 bases outside the gene matches. Germline CDR1 and CDR2: SNHLY and FYNNEI. CDR3 protein: CASSEVAGGRQDTQYF. The CDR3 DNA reads as TGTGCCAGCAGTGAAGTAGCGGGGGGGCGACAAGATACGCAGTATTTT.

The rearrangement uses TRBV10-2 and TRBJ1-1; TRBD1 is a possible D gene (5 bases). CDR3 size: 15 residues. V lost 8 bases and J lost 0, with 16 bases in between. Germline CDR1 WSHSY, CDR2 SAAADI. The CDR3 sequence: CASYEAGQLNTEAFF. Here the CDR3 DNA reads TGCGCCAGCTATGAGGCGGGGCAGTTGAACACTGAAGCTTTCTTT.

V is TRBV28 and J is TRBJ1-1; perhaps TRBD1 as D (5 bases). Germline V gives CDR1 MDHEN, CDR2 SYDVKM. The CDR3 spans 17 residues. V gave up 5 bases and J gave up 0 bases, with 19 bases separating them. As DNA, the CDR3 is TGTGCCAGCAGTACCCCGGACGACAGCGGACTGAACACTGAAGCTTTCTTT. This gives the protein CASSTPDDSGLNTEAFF.